The present TCR beta chain was sequenced within a study of neurological immune-mediated disorders. General observations from the study: The greatest TCR clonal expansion appeared in HTLV-1-associated myelopathy and the smallest, falling below healthy controls, in multiple sclerosis.

The authors made cDNA by 5'RACE with 10-nucleotide random UMIs. Over 160 million TCR-beta sequences from 15-18 subjects were obtained in each sequencing run. Each CDR3 protein gets one entry after TCRdb re-called the 5' RACE reads with MiXCR. The table has around 37,000 distinct CDR3 sequences, around 10% seen once. The time point was: technical triplicate 1. From 2 million PBMCs stored at -80 C, the unsorted libraries were generated. This clonotype was seen repeatedly, ten times or more. Its antigen remains unidentified. Germline CDR1 KGHDR, CDR2 SFDVKD. The CDR3 extends over 13 amino acids. The ends were cut back, 3 bases at V and 12 bases at J, with 14 bases in the middle.

The sequencing input was PBMCs. The clonotype originates from a man in his sixties with HTLV-1-associated myelopathy (HAM/TSP). This sequence joins TRBV24-1 and TRBJ2-1, with no clear D. CDR3 loop: CATSDLHTAGQFF. DNA for the CDR3: TGTGCCACCAGTGATCTACACACCGCTGGGCAGTTCTTC.